Listed below are T cell receptor beta chains from one sample, sequenced in a study of cytomegalovirus exposure and HLA in healthy donors. Method: immunoSEQ multiplex PCR; TCRdb's copy keeps in-frame clones and lacks some. The sample shows approximately 190,000 clones, approximately 83% of them seen only once. Sequencing was performed on PBMCs. The receptor set was obtained from a boy aged 2-15 years in good health and CMV-seronegative. The CDR3 runs from the conserved cysteine through the conserved F or W. Fields, in order: clone size, V gene, J gene, CDR3 protein. The size field is filled for only some rows; it gives once, few, many or a size class.

>.|TRBV6-6|TRBJ2-1
CASSDRDYNEQFF
>.|TRBV4-1|TRBJ1-2
CASSPEWGGNGYTF
>.|TRBV19|TRBJ2-3
CASSTGTSVADTQYF
>.|TRBV4-3|TRBJ2-5
CASSQDYKFRSQTQYF
>.|TRBV29-1|TRBJ1-1
CSVAQVVNTEAFF
>.|TRBV11-2|TRBJ2-5
CASSLDRGFGETQYF
>.|TRBV18|TRBJ2-3
CASSPPGGAFTQYF
>few|TRBV11-2|TRBJ2-4
CASSLDPQNTKNIQYF
>few|TRBV19|TRBJ1-1
CASTSGGPEGAFF
>.|TRBV10-3|TRBJ2-3
CAISESGASADTQYF
>once|TRBV5-1|TRBJ1-1
CASSSTGTVTEAFF
>.|TRBV10-1|TRBJ2-7
CASSSNRSYEQYF
>.|TRBV7-2|.
CASSLGPRRSSYEQYF
>.|TRBV30|TRBJ2-7
CAWSDIEVYEQYF
>.|TRBV4-1|TRBJ2-3
CASSSSGTSLPDTQYF
>.|TRBV4-2|TRBJ1-5
CASSQRDYSNQPQHF
>.|TRBV19|TRBJ2-3
CASSTSGGDTQYF
>.|TRBV12-5|TRBJ1-2
CASGLGTGLDGYTF
>few|TRBV14|TRBJ2-3
CASSQGQEADTQYF
>.|TRBV6-5|TRBJ1-3
CASSSTGVGNTIYF
>.|TRBV11-2|TRBJ1-2
CASSLRSGSGPGYTF
>.|TRBV30|TRBJ2-2
CAWSVLRGLGTNTGELFF
>few|TRBV7-9|TRBJ1-6
CASSPTTTGSPLHF
>.|TRBV6-6|TRBJ1-2
CASSYSLGGSGYTF
>.|TRBV5-4|TRBJ1-1
CASSSYRGTLNTEAFF
>.|TRBV5-4|TRBJ2-3
CASRRHPGLEPDTQYF